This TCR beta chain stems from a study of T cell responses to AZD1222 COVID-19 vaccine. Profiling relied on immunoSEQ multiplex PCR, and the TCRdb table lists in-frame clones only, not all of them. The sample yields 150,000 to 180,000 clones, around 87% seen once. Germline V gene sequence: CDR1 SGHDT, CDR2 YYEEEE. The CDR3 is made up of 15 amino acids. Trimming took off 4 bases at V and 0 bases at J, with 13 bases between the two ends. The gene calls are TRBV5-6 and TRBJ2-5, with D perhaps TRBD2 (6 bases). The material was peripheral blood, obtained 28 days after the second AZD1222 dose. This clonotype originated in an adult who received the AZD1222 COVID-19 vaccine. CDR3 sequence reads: CASSRDGGHQETQYF. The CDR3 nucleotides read TGTGCCAGCAGCCGGGACGGGGGACACCAAGAGACCCAGTACTTC.